Listed here is a single T cell receptor (beta chain). The source of the sample is a study of control samples from healthy donors and cancer patients. Profiling relied on immunoSEQ multiplex PCR, and the TCRdb table lists in-frame clones only, not all of them. The profile shows approximately 180,000 clones, about 91% of them singletons. The clonotype comes from a woman in her 40s in good health. The sequenced sample consisted of blood.

The CDR3 region has the DNA TGTGCCAGCAGCGTATGGGCCGGGGAGCTGTTTTTT. Its translation: CASSVWAGELFF. The chain is built from TRBV5-6 and TRBJ2-2; no clear D gene. Germline V CDR1 and CDR2: SGHDT, YYEEEE. The germline V and J ends were trimmed by 4 bases and 6 bases, with 7 bases remaining between them. The CDR3 has 12 residues.